This TCR beta chain is drawn from a study of Ad26.COV2.S vaccination and SARS-CoV-2 variants. This table comes from immunoSEQ multiplex PCR, and its TCRdb copy is limited to in-frame clones, with some not included. The repertoire holds more than 300,000 clones, with around 84% as singletons. Germline V gene sequence: CDR1 LNHDA, CDR2 SQIVND (reference sequence). The V segment lost 7 bases and the J segment 6 bases; nucleotides outside the gene matches: 9. The CDR3 runs 14 residues. Treatment here: 19 received Ad26.COV2.S at low or high dose, single or two shots; about 5 received placebo; per-sample allocation not given. Specimen acquisition occurred on day 63 following the initial vaccine or placebo injection.

The origin of this receptor is a person between 18 and 65 years old who received the Ad26.COV2.S COVID-19 vaccine or a placebo. Sample: peripheral blood, taken in a trial of Ad26.COV2.S vaccine versus placebo. The gene calls are TRBV19 and TRBJ1-2, with 9 bases aligning to TRBD1. CDR3 protein: CASTRDRDIDGYTF. DNA of the CDR3: TGTGCCAGTACGAGGGACAGGGATATAGATGGCTACACCTTC.